The clone carrying this T cell receptor (beta chain) was counted at least ten times. What it binds is not known. TCRdb analysed the 5' RACE reads with MiXCR anew, one entry per CDR3 protein. The table lists fewer than 350,000 distinct CDR3 sequences, approximately 8.5% of them singletons. Trimming shortened V by 2 bases and J by 3 bases, and 14 bases separated the two germline ends. The CDR3 loop spans 16 amino acids. Germline V gene lookup returns CDR1 ENHRY and CDR2 SYGVKD. This specimen belongs to a study of identical twins. Study observations and caveats: Abundant beta clonotypes from cord blood bore fewer insertions; memory repertoires lacked this pattern. Out-of-frame TCR alpha sharing observed in monozygotic twins exceeded model estimates. Invariant MAIT and iNKT cells may have partly biased zero-insertion analyses.

The sample was also linked to a second study, of yellow fever vaccine responses in identical twins. As that report states: Vaccine T cell responses of twins reportedly seemed partly convergent and partly personalized.

This clonotype was sampled from a young woman in good health. The J gene is TRBJ2-1, the V gene TRBV10-3, with TRBD2 as a possible D gene (6 bases). Sequenced material: memory (CD45RO+) T cells sorted from blood. This chain's CDR3 is CAISEGRELLYNEQFF. The CDR3 coding sequence is TGTGCCATCAGTGAGGGTCGGGAGTTGCTCTACAATGAGCAGTTCTTC.